These 15 T cell receptor beta chains originate from one sample sequenced in a study of cytomegalovirus exposure and HLA in healthy donors. Clones were sequenced by immunoSEQ multiplex PCR, and TCRdb holds only the in-frame ones, with some missing. Of 300,000 or so clones in the sample, around 90% were seen once. Material for sequencing was PBMCs. The receptors here all came from a man aged 30 to 39 in good health and CMV-seronegative.

The rearrangement uses TRBV27 and TRBJ2-1, with TRBD2 identical over 11 bases. The V segment lost 8 bases and the J segment 4 bases; nucleotides outside the gene matches: 4. CDR3 size: 14 residues. Per the germline V gene, CDR1 is MNHEY and CDR2 is SMNVEV (reference sequence). The CDR3 sequence is CASYSGGAYNEQFF. The DNA of the CDR3 is TGTGCCAGCTATAGCGGGGGGGCTTACAATGAGCAGTTCTTC.

The J gene is TRBJ1-1, the V gene TRBV30; unclear D gene. Trimming took 0 bases from V and 5 from J, leaving 7 bases between them. From germline, CDR1 is GTSNPN and CDR2 SVGIG (reference sequence). CDR3 length equals 12 residues. The CDR3 is CAWSVGWTEAFF. The CDR3 bases are TGTGCCTGGAGTGTCGGGTGGACTGAAGCTTTCTTT. Supplemented by reference TRBV30 and TRBJ1-1, the full variable domain reads SQTIHQWPATLVQPVGSPLSLECTVEGTSNPNLYWYRQAAGRGLQLLFYSVGIGQISSEVPQNLSASRPQDRQFILSSKKLLLSDSGFYLCAWSVGWTEAFFGQGTRLTVV.

As to this clone: Other DNA sequences in this sample translate to the same CDR3. The chain employs TRBV18 and TRBJ2-3; D perhaps matches TRBD2 (5 bases). Germline lookup yields CDR1 KGHSH and CDR2 LQKENI. The CDR3 length is 13 residues. V was cut by 0 bases and J by 6 bases, with 7 bases left in between. CDR3 loop: CASSPPGVDTQYF. CDR3 coding DNA: TGTGCCAGCTCACCACCCGGGGTCGATACGCAGTATTTT.

The chain carries TRBV4-1 and TRBJ1-1; no clear D. The germline gives CDR1 MGHRA, CDR2 YSYEKL. The CDR3 has 16 amino acids. Trimming took off 1 base at V and 0 bases at J, with 12 bases between the two ends. The DNA of the CDR3 is TGCGCCAGCAGCCAAGGAGAACCCATGGTGAACACTGAAGCTTTCTTT. It specifies CASSQGEPMVNTEAFF.

The chain uses TRBV18 and TRBJ1-1, with no clear D. The CDR3 length is 14 residues. Germline V gene data show CDR1 as KGHSH and CDR2 as LQKENI. Trimming took 1 base from V and 7 from J, leaving 13 bases between them. CDR3 in DNA: TGTGCCAGCTCACCACTTGCAGGTTTTGGTGAAGCTTTCTTT. Residues: CASSPLAGFGEAFF.

The V call is TRBV30, the J call TRBJ2-1; 7 positions agree with TRBD1. This CDR3 has 13 amino acids. V shed 8 bases, J shed 5 bases, and the junction held 9 bases outside the gene matches. CDR1 and CDR2 from the germline V gene are GTSNPN and SVGIG (reference sequence). The CDR3 reads CAAPGTAHNEQFF. The CDR3 bases are TGTGCCGCTCCGGGGACAGCCCACAATGAGCAGTTCTTC. The full variable domain, completed using reference TRBV30 and TRBJ2-1, is SQTIHQWPATLVQPVGSPLSLECTVEGTSNPNLYWYRQAAGRGLQLLFYSVGIGQISSEVPQNLSASRPQDRQFILSSKKLLLSDSGFYLCAAPGTAHNEQFFGPGTRLTVL.

This clone was counted between two and nine times. V and J are TRBV7-9 and TRBJ1-4, with TRBD1 identical over 9 bases. Germline values: CDR1 SEHNR, CDR2 FQNEAQ (reference sequence). Trimming at V came to 5 bases and at J to 3 bases, leaving 4 bases not matched to a gene. The CDR3 runs 15 residues. CDR3 nucleotides: TGTGCCAGCAGCCTTACAGGGGGCCCTAATGAAAAACTGTTTTTT. Protein product: CASSLTGGPNEKLFF.

The chain carries TRBV5-4 and TRBJ2-1, with TRBD2 identical over 9 bases. The trim removed 0 bases at V and 0 bases at J, leaving 10 bases unmatched. Per germline, CDR1 SGHNT and CDR2 YYREEE (reference sequence). The length of the CDR3 is 19 residues. CDR3 amino acids: CASSLDRGLAGSSYNEQFF. Written as DNA, the CDR3 is TGTGCCAGCAGCTTGGATCGGGGACTAGCCGGAAGCTCCTACAATGAGCAGTTCTTC.

The V gene is TRBV6-5, the J gene TRBJ2-1, with 9 bases lining up with TRBD1. The CDR3 totals 15 residues. Germline CDR1 is MNHEY and CDR2 is SVGAGI. Trimming took 5 bases from V and 7 from J; bases not matched to a gene: 9. This CDR3 reads CASSRDREAGNEQFF. CDR3 bases: TGTGCCAGCAGTAGGGACAGGGAGGCCGGAAATGAGCAGTTCTTC.

The chain carries TRBV5-1 and TRBJ2-7; D gene unclear. The CDR3 is 14 residues long. Germline values: CDR1 SGHRS, CDR2 YFSETQ. The V gene lost 1 base and the J gene lost 3 bases, with 11 bases spanning the gap. This chain's CDR3 is CASSLSQMLYEQYF. In nucleotides, the CDR3 is TGCGCCAGCAGCTTGTCACAGATGCTCTACGAGCAGTACTTC. Combining the CDR3 with reference TRBV5-1 and TRBJ2-7 gives the whole variable domain KAGVTQTPRYLIKTRGQQVTLSCSPISGHRSVSWYQQTPGQGLQFLFEYFSETQRNKGNFPGRFSGRQFSNSRSEMNVSTLELGDSALYLCASSLSQMLYEQYFGPGTRLTVT.

This chain joins TRBV7-8 and TRBJ2-5; TRBD2 matches 8 bases. V gave up 0 bases and J gave up 1 base; unmatched junction bases: 1. The CDR3 sequence is 15 residues long. Germline lookup yields CDR1 SGHVS and CDR2 FQNEAQ. The CDR3 sequence is CASSLASGAQETQYF. CDR3 in DNA: TGTGCCAGCAGCTTAGCTAGCGGGGCCCAAGAGACCCAGTACTTC.

The chain uses TRBV18 and TRBJ1-3, with D tentatively TRBD1 (6 bases). The CDR3 runs 15 residues. The V gene lost 6 bases and the J gene lost 0 bases, with 12 bases spanning the gap. Looked up from germline, CDR1 is KGHSH and CDR2 is LQKENI. DNA of the CDR3: TGTGCCAGCTCGGCGACAGGCCTCTCTGGAAACACCATATATTTT. Translating gives CASSATGLSGNTIYF.

The gene calls are TRBV15 and TRBJ2-7, with 7 bases aligning to TRBD1. The V and J ends lost 0 bases and 2 bases, in that order; junction bases with no gene match: 7. This CDR3 has 16 residues. Germline loops: CDR1 LNHNV, CDR2 YYDKDF (reference sequence). CDR3 sequence (DNA): TGTGCCACCAGCAGAGATCGTGGGACAGCCACCTACGAGCAGTACTTC. This encodes CATSRDRGTATYEQYF.

The genes are TRBV27 and TRBJ2-5; 12 nucleotides match TRBD2. There are 17 residues in the CDR3. V shed 7 bases and J 1 base; nucleotides not matched to a gene: 10. In germline, CDR1 is MNHEY, CDR2 SMNVEV (reference sequence). CDR3: CASKLLAGGPSQETQYF. CDR3 nucleotides: TGTGCCAGCAAACTACTAGCGGGGGGCCCCAGCCAAGAGACCCAGTACTTC.

Points on this clone: The sample holds other DNA sequences that translate to the same CDR3. The chain employs TRBV5-1 and TRBJ2-7; 8 nucleotides agree with TRBD1. The germline V gene encodes CDR1 SGHRS and CDR2 YFSETQ. J was trimmed by 3 bases and V by 4 bases; bases with no gene match: 9. CDR3 length: 15 amino acids. The CDR3 DNA is TGCGCCAGCAGCCTTCCTGGACAGGGTTTCTACGAGCAGTACTTC. Encoded protein: CASSLPGQGFYEQYF.